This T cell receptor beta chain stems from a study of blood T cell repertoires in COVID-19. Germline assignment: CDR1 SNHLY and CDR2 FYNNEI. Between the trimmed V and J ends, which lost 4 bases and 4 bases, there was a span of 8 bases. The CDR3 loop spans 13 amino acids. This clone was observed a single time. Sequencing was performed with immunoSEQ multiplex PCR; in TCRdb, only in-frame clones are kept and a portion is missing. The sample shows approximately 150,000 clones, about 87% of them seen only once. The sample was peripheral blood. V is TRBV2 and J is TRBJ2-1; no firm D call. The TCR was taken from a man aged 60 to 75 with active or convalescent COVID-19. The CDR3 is CASSVWLYNEQFF. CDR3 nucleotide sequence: TGTGCCAGCAGTGTTTGGCTGTACAATGAGCAGTTCTTC.